Following are 8 T cell receptor beta chains from one sample sequenced in a study of identical twins. MiXCR was run by TCRdb on the 5' RACE reads, yielding one entry per CDR3 protein. The sample has some 900,000 distinct CDR3 sequences; roughly an eighth are singletons. This same sample was also taken into another study, of yellow fever vaccine responses in identical twins.

The material sequenced was PBMCs. Receptor source: a woman younger than 35 in good health.

This clonotype was seen a handful of times. The rearrangement joins TRBV24-1 to TRBJ2-7; D is tentatively TRBD1 or TRBD2 (5 bases each). V was trimmed by 9 bases and J by 3 bases, leaving 14 bases between them. This CDR3 comprises 13 residues. Germline CDR1 and CDR2: KGHDR and SFDVKD. In DNA form, the CDR3 reads TGTGCCACCCCAGTGGGACGGTACTACGAGCAGTACGTC. Translation gives CATPVGRYYEQYV.

The chain carries TRBV29-1 and TRBJ2-7, with D possibly TRBD1 on 6 matching bases. The CDR3 spans 13 residues. CDR1 and CDR2 from the germline V gene are SQVTM and ANQGSEA. The V end lost 6 bases, the J end lost 3 bases, and 15 bases lay between the germline ends. The CDR3 here is CSVGPDRNYEQYF. The CDR3 DNA reads TGCAGCGTGGGTCCGGACAGAAACTACGAGCAGTACTTC.

This clonotype occurred a few times. The junction and the germline gene differ at one end; a read error may be behind it. For the CDR3, the DNA is TGCGCCAGCAGACAAGGGCTAGCTAGCGGGATCGTGTTTTTT. Protein product: CASRQGLASGIVFF. This chain uses TRBV4-1 with TRBJ2-2; 9 bases are shared with TRBD2. This CDR3 is built from 14 residues. The germline gives CDR1 MGHRA, CDR2 YSYEKL.

J is TRBJ2-7 and V is TRBV2; 7 bases fit TRBD1. This CDR3 has 13 residues. The J segment lost 3 bases and the V segment lost 6 bases, leaving 5 bases of the junction unmatched. Looked up from germline, CDR1 is SNHLY and CDR2 is FYNNEI. The CDR3: CASRATGNYEQYF. CDR3 DNA sequence: TGTGCCAGCAGGGCGACAGGGAACTACGAGCAGTACTTC.

This clonotype has more than one count but fewer than ten. The chain has TRBV29-1 and TRBJ2-5; no reliable D call. Germline values: CDR1 SQVTM, CDR2 ANQGSEA. V gave up 6 bases and J gave up 2 bases, with 16 bases separating them. There are 14 residues in the CDR3. The CDR3 region is CSVELGPLQETQYF. The CDR3 nucleotides are TGCAGCGTGGAGCTAGGCCCACTACAAGAGACCCAGTACTTC. The whole variable domain, remainder taken from reference TRBV29-1 and TRBJ2-5, is SAVISQKPSRDICQRGTSLTIQCQVDSQVTMMFWYRQQPGQSLTLIATANQGSEATYESGFVIDKFPISRPNLTFSTLTVSNMSPEDSSIYLCSVELGPLQETQYFGPGTRLLVL.

CDR3 loop: CASSPLLASKSDEQFF. Here the CDR3 DNA reads TGTGCCAGCTCACCACTCCTCGCCAGTAAGTCGGATGAGCAGTTCTTC. The chain employs TRBV18 and TRBJ2-1; no clear D. The CDR3 has 16 amino acids. The ends were cut back, 1 base at V and 8 bases at J, with 18 bases in the middle. Germline CDR1 is KGHSH and CDR2 is LQKENI.

This clonotype was counted once. A junction boundary mismatches the germline segment, possibly from a read error. The chain employs TRBV12-3 or TRBV12-4 and TRBJ2-3, with TRBD2 matching 15 bases. CDR3 size: 18 residues. CDR3 DNA sequence: TGTACCAGCTGTTTAGGGACTAGCGGGGGGCGTATCACAGATACGCAGTATTTT. Encoded protein: CTSCLGTSGGRITDTQYF.

This clonotype was detected a few times. The chain uses TRBV7-9 and TRBJ1-5; 9 nucleotides match TRBD1. V shed 7 bases and J 4 bases; nucleotides not matched to a gene: 5. There are 14 residues in the CDR3. From germline, CDR1 is SEHNR and CDR2 FQNEAQ (reference sequence). The CDR3: CASTSGQGNQPQHF. The CDR3 DNA reads TGTGCCAGCACCTCGGGACAGGGAAATCAGCCCCAGCATTTT.